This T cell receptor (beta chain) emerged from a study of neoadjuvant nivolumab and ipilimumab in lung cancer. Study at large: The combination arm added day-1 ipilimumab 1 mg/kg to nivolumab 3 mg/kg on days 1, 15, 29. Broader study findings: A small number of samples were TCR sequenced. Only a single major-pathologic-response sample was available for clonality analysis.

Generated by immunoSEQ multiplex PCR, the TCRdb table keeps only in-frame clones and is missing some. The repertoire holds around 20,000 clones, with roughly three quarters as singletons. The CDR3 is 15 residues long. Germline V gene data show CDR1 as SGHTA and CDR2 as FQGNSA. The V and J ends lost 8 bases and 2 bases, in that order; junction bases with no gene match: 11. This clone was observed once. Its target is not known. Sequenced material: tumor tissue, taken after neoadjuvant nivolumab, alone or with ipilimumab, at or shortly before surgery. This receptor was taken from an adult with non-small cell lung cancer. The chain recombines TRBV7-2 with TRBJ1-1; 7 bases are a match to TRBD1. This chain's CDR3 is CASGRQGRGNTEAFF. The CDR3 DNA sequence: TGTGCCAGCGGAAGACAGGGAAGAGGTAACACTGAAGCTTTCTTT.